This TCR beta chain was recovered during a study of blood T cell repertoires in COVID-19. Study at large: From T cells, B-cell-depleted T cells, or PBMCs came the material, which was cDNA or gDNA.

Under the authors' procedure: Estimated nucleated cell counts came from reference gene primer amplification. Using immunoSEQ multiplex PCR, the repertoire was profiled, and TCRdb retains in-frame clones only, with some absent. V and J calls and clone size are copied from that table; D and trimming were computed from the DNA. Of 40,000 to 60,000 clones detected, less than 85% appear once; the ten largest clones hold about 4%. CDR1 and CDR2 (germline): SGHKS, YYEKEE (reference sequence). The CDR3 consists of 17 residues. V dropped 4 bases and J dropped 6 bases, with 20 bases sitting between them. Sequenced input: peripheral blood. The chain uses TRBV5-5 and TRBJ1-6, with D possibly being TRBD1 (5 bases). The clonotype originates from a man in his forties or fifties with active COVID-19. The CDR3 loop reads CASSRRGTLGGNSPLHF. DNA for the CDR3: TGTGCCAGCAGCCGGCGGGGGACGTTAGGTGGTAATTCACCCCTCCACTTT.